The rows below give T cell receptor beta chains drawn from one sample of a study of T-cell memory formation after mild COVID-19. MiXCR was run by TCRdb on the 5' RACE reads, yielding one entry per CDR3 protein. The sample lists fewer than 450,000 distinct CDR3 sequences; 20% to 25% were seen once. The source material was PBMCs or a T cell subset sorted from them (not recorded which). The receptors stem from an adult woman who had mild COVID-19 (a few samples of this study predate the infection). Cell type and time point are not known. Each CDR3 is given with its conserved first and last residue. The D gene is left open where the match is weak. The size entry is marked missing in some rows and otherwise reads once, few, many or a size class.

size,D,J,V,DNA,CDR3
.,TRBD2,TRBJ2-7,TRBV4-3,TGCGCCAGCAGCCCCGAGGGACTAGCGGGAGGTACCACCTACGAGCAGTACTTC,CASSPEGLAGGTTYEQYF
.,.,TRBJ1-2,TRBV6-5,TGTGCCAGCAAGATCCTTTCATGGGGGAATGGCTACACCTTC,CASKILSWGNGYTF
few,TRBD1,TRBJ2-7,TRBV6-2/TRBV6-3,TGTGCCAGCAGTCCCCCGGGACAGCTTTCTTACGAGCAGTACTTC,CASSPPGQLSYEQYF
few,TRBD2,TRBJ2-2,TRBV30,TGTGCCTGGAAACCGGGACTAGCGGGACGGGCTGACAGGGAGCTGTTTTTT,CAWKPGLAGRADRELFF
.,TRBD2,TRBJ2-3,TRBV27,TGTGCCAGCAGATTAGCGGGAACTAGCACAGATACGCAGTATTTT,CASRLAGTSTDTQYF
.,TRBD1,TRBJ1-2,TRBV5-1,TGCGCCAGCAGCCACGGACAGGGTGACGGCTACACCTTC,CASSHGQGDGYTF
few,TRBD1,TRBJ1-5,TRBV12-3/TRBV12-4,TGTGCCAGCAGTCAATCCGGGACAGGGTATATACAGCCCCAGCATTTT,CASSQSGTGYIQPQHF
.,.,TRBJ1-5,TRBV2,TGTGCCAGCAGTGGGACAAACCAGCCCCAGCATTTT,CASSGTNQPQHF
.,.,TRBJ1-4,TRBV20-1,TGCAGTGCTAGAGATCCCTCGGGGGGCGGCCGTCCGGAAAAACTGTTTTTT,CSARDPSGGGRPEKLFF
.,TRBD2,TRBJ2-3,TRBV7-9,TGTGCCAGCAGCCTGGGACTAGCGGGGGGGCGAAGCACAGATACGCAGTATTTT,CASSLGLAGGRSTDTQYF
few,.,TRBJ2-2,TRBV11-2,TGTGCCAGCAGCTTCGAACATACGAACACCGGGGAGCTGTTTTTT,CASSFEHTNTGELFF
many,.,TRBJ2-3,TRBV12-3/TRBV12-4,TGTGCCAGCAGTTTATACTCAGATACGCAGTATTTT,CASSLYSDTQYF
.,.,TRBJ1-3,TRBV7-9,TGTGCCAGCATTGTAGGGGGAAACACCATATATTTT,CASIVGGNTIYF
few,.,TRBJ1-1,TRBV7-9,TGTGCCAGCAGCTACTGGAGGACAGAGAACACTGAAGCTTTCTTT,CASSYWRTENTEAFF
few,.,TRBJ1-1,TRBV19,TGTGCCAGTAGTAGCGCGGACAGATTGAACACTGAAGCTTTCTTT,CASSSADRLNTEAFF
.,TRBD1,TRBJ2-1,TRBV7-8,TGTGCCAGCAGCTCGGGGTGGGACAGAGACAATGAGCAGTTCTTC,CASSSGWDRDNEQFF
once,.,TRBJ2-2,TRBV30,TGTGCCTGGATGTACGGGGGTAACACCGGGGAGCTGTTTTTT,CAWMYGGNTGELFF
.,.,TRBJ2-7,TRBV5-4,TGTGCCAGCAGCTTGGGCCAGCTTACGGGGTACGAGCAGTACTTC,CASSLGQLTGYEQYF
few,.,TRBJ1-3,TRBV7-2,TGTGCCAGCAGCTTAGAAGGACGTAGAGGGGGAAACACCATATATTTT,CASSLEGRRGGNTIYF
few,TRBD1,TRBJ2-5,TRBV12-5,TGTGCTAGTGGTTTGGTACTTGGGACAGCGGTCCAAGAGACCCAGTACTTC,CASGLVLGTAVQETQYF
.,.,TRBJ1-4,TRBV5-5,TGTGCCAGCAGCGTACCCCAGGGCAAACTGTTTTTT,CASSVPQGKLFF
few,.,TRBJ1-2,TRBV27,TGTGCCAGCAGTCCAGGAGGCGAAACAGGGGGCTACACCTTC,CASSPGGETGGYTF
.,TRBD1,TRBJ1-1,TRBV7-2,TGTGCCAGCAGCGGTGACAGGGGGGTACTGAACACTGAAGCTTTCTTT,CASSGDRGVLNTEAFF
few,.,TRBJ1-2,TRBV4-3,TGCGCCAGCAGCCAAGAATGGGGGGACGGCTACACCTTC,CASSQEWGDGYTF
.,.,TRBJ1-2,TRBV20-1,TGCAGTGCTAGAGATCAGGGTACCTTTAACTATGGCTACACCTTC,CSARDQGTFNYGYTF
few,.,TRBJ2-3,TRBV7-8,TGTGCCAGCAGCTTCCCGACTAGTGGCGCAGATACGCAGTATTTT,CASSFPTSGADTQYF
.,.,TRBJ1-1,TRBV6-5,TGTGCCAGCAGGCCTTTAACAGGGAACACTGAAGCTTTCTTT,CASRPLTGNTEAFF
.,TRBD2,TRBJ2-1,TRBV6-1,TGTGCCAGCAGCCCGACTAGCGGGAGTCTGAATGAGCAGTTCTTC,CASSPTSGSLNEQFF
few,.,TRBJ2-5,TRBV20-1,TGCAGTGCTAGAGCCGGGAGCCGAAGGACCCAGTACTTC,CSARAGSRRTQYF
.,TRBD2,TRBJ2-3,TRBV9,TGTGCCAGCAGTCGACTAGCGGGACAGGTGGATACGCAGTATTTT,CASSRLAGQVDTQYF
few,TRBD2,TRBJ2-1,TRBV6-5,TGTGCCAGCAATCAGATTGGGCTAGCGGGCAATGAGCAGTTCTTC,CASNQIGLAGNEQFF
few,TRBD2,TRBJ2-7,TRBV29-1,TGCAGCGTTCCCAGTTCTAGCGGGAGTTACGAGCAGTACTTC,CSVPSSSGSYEQYF
many,.,TRBJ2-3,TRBV9,TGTGCCAGCAGCGTAGGGACCCTGGACACAGATACGCAGTATTTT,CASSVGTLDTDTQYF
.,.,TRBJ1-2,TRBV12-3/TRBV12-4,TGTGCCAGCACCATCCGGACTACCGCCCGTGGCTACACCTTC,CASTIRTTARGYTF
many,TRBD1,TRBJ2-3,TRBV7-9,TGTGCCAGCAGCTCCGGCAAACAGGGGGCCAGCACAGATACGCAGTATTTT,CASSSGKQGASTDTQYF
.,TRBD1,TRBJ2-1,TRBV7-9,TGTGCCAGCAGCTCGCAATTGGGACAGGGCGGCAATGAGCAGTTCTTC,CASSSQLGQGGNEQFF
.,TRBD1,TRBJ2-3,TRBV29-1,TGCAGCGGTGCTCCAGGGGGCGCAGGGGATACGCAGTATTTT,CSGAPGGAGDTQYF
many,.,TRBJ2-3,TRBV7-8,TGTGCCAGCAGCCATAGCGGCTCAACGGGGGATACGCAGTATTTT,CASSHSGSTGDTQYF
.,.,TRBJ1-6,TRBV30,TGTGCCTGGAGTACGGGCCAGCTCGATAATTCACCCCTCCACTTT,CAWSTGQLDNSPLHF
.,.,TRBJ1-5,TRBV7-2,TGTGCCAGCAGCCCTAACCCGGGTGGCAATCAGCCCCAGCATTTT,CASSPNPGGNQPQHF
.,TRBD2,TRBJ2-2,TRBV7-3,TGTGCCAGCAGCCCCTGGACTAGCGGGAGCGGTATTATGGCCGGGGAGCTGTTTTTT,CASSPWTSGSGIMAGELFF
.,.,TRBJ1-2,TRBV6-5,TGTGCCAGCCGGAGGACGGCCAGCTATGGCTACACCTTC,CASRRTASYGYTF
.,.,TRBJ1-5,TRBV6-2/TRBV6-3,TGTGCCAGCAGTTACTGGGCAGGAAATCAGCCCCAGCATTTT,CASSYWAGNQPQHF
few,.,TRBJ2-7,TRBV27,TGTGCCAGCAGTTTCGGGACATCTACCTACGAGCAGTACTTC,CASSFGTSTYEQYF
few,.,TRBJ2-1,TRBV7-3,TGTGCCAGCAGCTTAGGGACGCGACTGGGGCAGTTCTTC,CASSLGTRLGQFF
few,.,TRBJ2-2,TRBV18,TGTGCCAGCTCACCGTCTCAGGTCACCGGGGAGCTGTTTTTT,CASSPSQVTGELFF
few,.,TRBJ2-3,TRBV20-1,TGCAGTGCCCACCTTCGGGCAGATACGCAGTATTTT,CSAHLRADTQYF
.,.,TRBJ2-3,TRBV20-1,TGCAGTGCTTCTGGTGAGGGAGAGGGCACAGATACGCAGTATTTT,CSASGEGEGTDTQYF
.,.,TRBJ2-7,TRBV5-1,TGCGCCAGCAGCCTGGGGTATTCGGGATACGACGAGCAGTACTTC,CASSLGYSGYDEQYF
few,.,TRBJ1-2,TRBV9,TGTGCCAGCAGCGCCCCATCGGGGGCGAACTATGCCTATGGCTACACCTTC,CASSAPSGANYAYGYTF
many,.,TRBJ2-3,TRBV7-8,TGTGCCAGCAGCCCGCGACTGGGGGCAGCAGGGAGCACAGATACGCAGTATTTT,CASSPRLGAAGSTDTQYF
.,.,TRBJ2-7,TRBV21-1,TGTGCCAGCAGCGTCCAGTCGGGGGGCCGTTACGAGCAGTACTTC,CASSVQSGGRYEQYF
few,TRBD1,TRBJ1-2,TRBV2,TGTGCCAGCAGGAAGACCGGGACAGGAGACTCCTGGGATGGCTACACCTTC,CASRKTGTGDSWDGYTF
.,TRBD2,TRBJ2-1,TRBV4-1,TGCGCCAGCAGCCAAGAAGGGCTAGCGGGGGGGCCCGAGCAGTTCTTC,CASSQEGLAGGPEQFF
.,.,TRBJ2-3,TRBV7-9,TGTGCCAGCAGCCCGGTAGAGGCTATCGGGGGAGATACGCAGTATTTT,CASSPVEAIGGDTQYF
.,.,TRBJ2-1,TRBV20-1,TGCAGTGCTTCTGACGAAAAACAATACAATGAGCAGTTCTTC,CSASDEKQYNEQFF
.,TRBD1,TRBJ1-1,TRBV5-4,TGTGCCAGCAGCACCGACAGGGCGGGCACTGAAGCTTTCTTT,CASSTDRAGTEAFF
.,TRBD1,TRBJ2-7,TRBV5-5,TGTGCCAGCAGCCGGGACAGGGCTTTTTACGAGCAGTACTTC,CASSRDRAFYEQYF
.,.,TRBJ2-6,TRBV6-2/TRBV6-3,TGTGCCAGCAGTTACCGTTGGGGGTCTGGGGCCAACGTCCTGACTTTC,CASSYRWGSGANVLTF